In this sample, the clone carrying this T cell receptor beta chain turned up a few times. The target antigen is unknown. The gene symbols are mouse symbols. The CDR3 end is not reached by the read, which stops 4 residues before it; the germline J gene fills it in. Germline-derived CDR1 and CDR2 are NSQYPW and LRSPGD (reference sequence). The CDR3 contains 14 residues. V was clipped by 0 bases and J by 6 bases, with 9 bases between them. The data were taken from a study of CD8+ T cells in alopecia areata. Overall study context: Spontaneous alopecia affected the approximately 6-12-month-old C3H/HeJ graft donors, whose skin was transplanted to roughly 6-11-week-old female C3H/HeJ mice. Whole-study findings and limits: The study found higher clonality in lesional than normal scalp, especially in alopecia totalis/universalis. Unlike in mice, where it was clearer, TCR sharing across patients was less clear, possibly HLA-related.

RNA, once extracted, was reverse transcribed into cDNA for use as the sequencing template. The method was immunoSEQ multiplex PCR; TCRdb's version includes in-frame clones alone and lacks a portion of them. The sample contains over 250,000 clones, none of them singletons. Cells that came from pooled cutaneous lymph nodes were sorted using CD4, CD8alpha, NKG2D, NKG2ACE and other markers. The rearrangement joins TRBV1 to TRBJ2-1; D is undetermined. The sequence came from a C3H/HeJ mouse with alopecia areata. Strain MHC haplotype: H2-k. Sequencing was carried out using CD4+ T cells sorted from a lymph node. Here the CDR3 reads CTCSADKRVAEQFF. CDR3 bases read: TGCACCTGCAGTGCAGATAAGAGGGTTGCT.